Shown below are 3 T cell receptor beta chains from a single sample sequenced in a study of tumor and adjacent non-tumor tissue in lung cancer. RNA was extracted from bulk tissue without any cell sorting. More than 3 cm separated this lung sample from the edge of the tumor. TCRbeta libraries were built with three rounds of nested PCR, modified from ARM-PCR. Using its own MiXCR run on the multiplex PCR reads, TCRdb lists one record per CDR3 protein. This table has about 100,000 distinct CDR3 sequences, 50% to 70% appearing once. Sequencing used distant non-tumor lung tissue. The receptors here all came from a man aged 30 to 39 with non-small cell lung cancer.

As regards this clonotype: At one end the junction does not follow the germline gene, possibly because of a read error. The chain combines TRBV29-1 with TRBJ2-1, with a tentative D call TRBD2 (5 bases). In germline, CDR1 is SQVTM, CDR2 ANQGSEA. There are 14 residues in the CDR3. CDR3 residues: CGVEDGEGWYKQFF. The DNA for the CDR3 is TGCGGCGTTGAAGACGGCGAGGGATGGTATAAGCAGTTCTTC.

Note on this clonotype: A much larger clonotype is one base distant, so this may be a read error. This rearrangement joins TRBV5-4 to TRBJ2-3; the match to TRBD2 covers 9 bases. Unmatched junction bases numbered 11, after V lost 1 base and J lost 11 bases. This CDR3 region has 15 residues. CDR1 is SGHNT and CDR2 is YYREEE in the germline V gene (reference sequence). The CDR3 nucleotides are TGTGCCAGCAGCTTGTCCGGCGGGGGGGCAGATGTGCAGTATTTT. This codes for CASSLSGGGADVQYF.

This clonotype has only a few counts. A much larger clone sits a single nucleotide away, making a read error possible. The chain links TRBV6-5 to TRBJ1-6; 8 bases agree with TRBD1. The CDR3 runs to 14 residues. In germline, CDR1 is MNHEY, CDR2 SVGAGI. The CDR3 sequence: CVSSDRGGNSPLHF. CDR3 bases: TGTGTCAGCAGTGACAGGGGAGGCAATTCACCCCTCCACTTT.